One T cell receptor beta chain is described in this entry. This clone was counted once. The target of this receptor is not known. Base qualities are missing; no much larger clone stands one base away. For the CD8 naive samples, CD45RO-negative cells were positively selected for CCR7, yielding a CD45RA+CCR7+ population from which TemRA cells were excluded. The donors were healthy, HIV-negative adults with no recently reported acute infections or vaccinations. Only Caucasian adults living in Nashville, Tennessee, USA were represented among the donors. After blood collection by leukapheresis, PBMCs were isolated using Ficoll-Histopaque density gradient centrifugation and then cryopreserved in the vapor phase of liquid nitrogen. Analytical flow cytometry was used to check the purity and quantity of each magnetically sorted T cell population. Each sorted fraction had its genomic DNA isolated and then quantified by UV absorbance on a Nanodrop 2000c.

This entry is derived from a study of shared clonotypes between healthy human individuals (dated by TCRdb to the early 2020s). For the wider study: The cohort comprised a couple of women and three men aged 18 to 49 years. To estimate repertoire size and how much clonotypes are shared between individuals, the study performed deep sequencing of blood TCR repertoires from five healthy adults. Per donor, three plates each were used for CD4 naive and CD4 memory, two for CD8 naive, and one for CD8 memory. Leukapheresis yielded between about 0.85 and 10 billion PBMCs per donor. To increase sequencing depth and limit assay-specific biases, different laboratories used diverse techniques to prepare libraries and sequence TCR repertoires. Overall study outcomes, separate from this receptor: Compared with non-shared clonotypes, clonotypes shared by all four sorted-subset donors had higher generation probabilities. Incomplete sequencing was indicated by rarefaction of sorted-subset datasets, despite the large sequencing depth. Only blood was sampled, and tissue TCR repertoires likely differ from those in blood. When a handful of donors were compared, the shared fraction of clonotypes was about 5% for naive CD4, roughly 3.3% for naive CD8, 2% to 2.5% for memory CD4, and around 0.4% for memory CD8. Naive subsets generally had larger estimated clonotype richness than memory subsets did. The genetic and exposure-history diversity represented was limited by the small number of donors. Pairwise subsampling led to the expectation that sequencing depth would affect the degree of clonotype sharing among donors.

The junction carries 12 bases between V and J, which are trimmed by 7 bases and 8 bases respectively. From the cysteine through the phenylalanine, the CDR3 covers 12 amino acids. The sequence is cut down to CDR3 DNA, 36 bases in frame from base 1. CDR1 and CDR2 are drawn from the germline V gene: SGDLS, YYNGEE. Using the deep immunoSEQ assay, TCR CDR3 regions were amplified from genomic DNA by multiplex PCR. For each cell subset, the extracted genomic DNA was distributed evenly across all wells of several immunoSEQ 96-well plates, and each plate served as one replicate. For sorted subsets, about 0.2 ug genomic DNA, equal to about 30,000 T cell genomes, was loaded into each replicate PCR. Purified libraries were quantified with a Qubit 3.0 fluorometer, sized on a Bioanalyzer 2100, and re-quantified with the KAPA Library Quantification kit. A separate single-read 150-cycle Illumina NextSeq 550 flow cell was used to sequence each immunoSEQ 96-well plate. Regarding the original processing steps: Because the immunoSEQ output included only junctional sequences and no quality scores, the filtering could not be the same as the filtering used for full-length reads. To assign V/J genes and CDR3, sequences were annotated against IMGT germline references using PyIR, a Python wrapper for IgBLAST v1.9. Reads were removed for weak V/J assignments (E-value above 1e-6), missing CDR3, stop codons, out-of-frame junctions, or ambiguous translated residues. V3J clonotypes were defined as sequences sharing the same inferred V gene, J gene, and CDR3 amino acid sequence. The percentage overlap between two repertoires was calculated by dividing the number of shared unique clonotypes by the size of the smaller repertoire. Richness of each repertoire was evaluated using RTK rarefaction, the Chao1 estimator, and Recon v2.1 estimates of unobserved clonotypes. Generation probabilities were computed with OLGA for all TCRbeta clonotypes obtained by the gDNA method from a handful of donors. What TCRdb holds here is the immuneACCESS table cut down to in-frame rearrangements. Part of the clones is not present; checked against another copy, under half of the missing clones reflect an unresolved V gene, and the others are unexplained. V, J and clone size are taken as reported in that table, and D and trimming were inferred from the DNA itself. The sample profile shows around 580,000 clones; roughly 98% of them were found once. The ten largest clones capture approximately 0.33% of the sample.

This receptor was obtained from a young man in good health. The source material was naive CD8+ T cells sorted from blood. The cell subset or site label for this specimen denotes: CD45RA+CCR7+. Recombination connected TRBV9 to TRBJ1-4; the D gene cannot be resolved reliably. The CDR3 protein: CASGSSREKLFF. The DNA sequence is given as TGTGCCAGCGGATCCTCGCGCGAAAAACTGTTTTTT.